This TCR beta chain stems from a study of blood T cell repertoires in COVID-19. For the study at large: COVID-19 samples from acute and convalescent phases originated in the United States, Italy and Spain. In each case, the material was cDNA or gDNA derived from T cells, B-cell-depleted T cells, or PBMCs.

CDR1 is MDHEN, CDR2 SYDVKM, per germline. The CDR3 loop spans 12 amino acids. Trimming stripped 2 bases from V and 7 bases from J, with 9 bases between. TCRdb's table, derived via immunoSEQ multiplex PCR, lists solely in-frame clones and lacks some. This sample has 50,000 or so clones, with approximately 83% found just once. The J gene is TRBJ2-7, the V gene TRBV28, with D possibly matching TRBD1 (5 bases). The sequenced sample was peripheral blood. The sequence was obtained from a man in his 70s with acute or convalescent COVID-19. CDR3 amino acids: CASSLRGGEQYF. The CDR3 coding sequence is TGTGCCAGCAGTTTAAGGGGTGGGGAGCAGTACTTC.